A selection of T cell receptor beta chains follows, all from one sample in a study of chronic HIV infection and antiretroviral therapy. TCRdb recomputed calls from the 5' RACE reads with MiXCR, one row per CDR3 protein. The sample consists of approximately 30,000 distinct CDR3 sequences, around 8.6% of them appearing once. The sequenced sample was peripheral blood. The receptor set was obtained from an adult who had HIV and had not received antiretroviral therapy, or was an uninfected healthy control (not recorded which). Each CDR3 is given with its conserved first and last residue. Each record gives: D gene, V gene, clone size, J gene, CDR3 protein, CDR3 DNA. The D gene is left open where the match is weak. Clone size is given for some rows only: seen once, a few or many times, or a class if the clone is expanded.

d_gene: TRBD1; v_gene: TRBV7-6; abundance: few; j_gene: TRBJ1-1; CDR3aa: CASSLTSGTGTEAFF; CDR3nt: TGTGCCAGCAGCTTAACTTCCGGGACAGGGACTGAAGCTTTCTTT
d_gene: NA; v_gene: TRBV13; abundance: many; j_gene: TRBJ1-6; CDR3aa: CASSLGWSGSPLHF; CDR3nt: TGTGCCAGCAGCTTAGGGTGGAGTGGGTCACCCCTCCACTTT
d_gene: TRBD2; v_gene: TRBV14; abundance: many; j_gene: TRBJ2-3; CDR3aa: CASSPMTSMNTQYF; CDR3nt: TGTGCCAGCAGCCCAATGACTAGCATGAATACGCAGTATTTT
d_gene: TRBD1; v_gene: TRBV29-1; abundance: NA; j_gene: TRBJ2-5; CDR3aa: CSVSNRGRETQYF; CDR3nt: TGCAGCGTTTCAAACAGGGGCCGTGAGACCCAGTACTTC
d_gene: TRBD2; v_gene: TRBV6-2/TRBV6-3; abundance: few; j_gene: TRBJ2-3; CDR3aa: CASSYTAGGEADTQYF; CDR3nt: TGTGCCAGCAGTTACACGGCGGGGGGTGAAGCAGATACGCAGTATTTT
d_gene: NA; v_gene: TRBV18; abundance: many; j_gene: TRBJ2-7; CDR3aa: CASSSRQQGLGYEQYF; CDR3nt: TGTGCCAGCTCATCAAGACAACAAGGGTTGGGTTACGAGCAGTACTTC
d_gene: NA; v_gene: TRBV11-1; abundance: NA; j_gene: TRBJ1-1; CDR3aa: CASSLGRGTEAFF; CDR3nt: TGTGCCAGCAGCTTAGGCAGGGGCACTGAAGCTTTCTTT
d_gene: NA; v_gene: TRBV28; abundance: few; j_gene: TRBJ2-7; CDR3aa: CASSLNSEGFYEQYF; CDR3nt: TGTGCCAGCAGTTTAAATTCAGAGGGATTCTACGAGCAGTACTTC
d_gene: NA; v_gene: TRBV6-2/TRBV6-3; abundance: NA; j_gene: TRBJ2-2; CDR3aa: CASRDTSTGELFF; CDR3nt: TGTGCCAGCAGGGACACCAGCACCGGGGAGCTGTTTTTT
d_gene: TRBD1; v_gene: TRBV6-2/TRBV6-3; abundance: many; j_gene: TRBJ2-1; CDR3aa: CASSPPGGYNEQFF; CDR3nt: TGTGCCAGCAGCCCCCCAGGGGGCTACAATGAGCAGTTCTTC
d_gene: NA; v_gene: TRBV6-2/TRBV6-3; abundance: many; j_gene: TRBJ2-1; CDR3aa: CASSSSNEQFF; CDR3nt: TGTGCCAGCAGTTCGAGCAATGAGCAGTTCTTC
d_gene: NA; v_gene: TRBV29-1; abundance: few; j_gene: TRBJ2-4; CDR3aa: CSVEDRTRDKNIQYF; CDR3nt: TGCAGCGTTGAAGATAGGACCAGGGACAAAAACATTCAGTACTTC
d_gene: NA; v_gene: TRBV29-1; abundance: NA; j_gene: TRBJ1-1; CDR3aa: CSVAGYTEAFF; CDR3nt: TGCAGCGTTGCAGGGTATACTGAAGCTTTCTTT
d_gene: NA; v_gene: TRBV27; abundance: many; j_gene: TRBJ1-1; CDR3aa: CASSFRDAVNTEAFF; CDR3nt: TGTGCCAGCAGTTTCAGGGACGCGGTGAACACTGAAGCTTTCTTT
d_gene: NA; v_gene: TRBV5-1; abundance: NA; j_gene: TRBJ1-2; CDR3aa: CASRLASSYGYTF; CDR3nt: TGCGCCAGCAGACTAGCCTCAAGCTATGGCTACACCTTC
d_gene: NA; v_gene: TRBV29-1; abundance: few; j_gene: TRBJ1-2; CDR3aa: CSVGPRSVNYGYTF; CDR3nt: TGCAGCGTTGGTCCGAGGTCCGTTAACTATGGCTACACCTTC
d_gene: NA; v_gene: TRBV3-1; abundance: many; j_gene: TRBJ2-1; CDR3aa: CASSQVTGTEQFF; CDR3nt: TGTGCCAGCAGCCAAGTGACCGGGACAGAGCAGTTCTTC
d_gene: NA; v_gene: TRBV29-1; abundance: few; j_gene: TRBJ1-1; CDR3aa: CSVGWWGQDGTEAFF; CDR3nt: TGCAGCGTTGGTTGGTGGGGGCAGGATGGCACTGAAGCTTTCTTT
d_gene: TRBD1; v_gene: TRBV6-2/TRBV6-3; abundance: NA; j_gene: TRBJ2-7; CDR3aa: CASSYSIPRDRDEQYF; CDR3nt: TGTGCCAGCAGTTACTCGATACCCCGGGACAGGGACGAGCAGTACTTC
d_gene: TRBD1; v_gene: TRBV29-1; abundance: many; j_gene: TRBJ1-3; CDR3aa: CSVEDPDRAGNTIYF; CDR3nt: TGCAGCGTTGAAGATCCGGACAGGGCTGGAAACACCATATATTTT
d_gene: TRBD1; v_gene: TRBV5-4; abundance: few; j_gene: TRBJ2-7; CDR3aa: CASSLSLTTGDYEQYF; CDR3nt: TGTGCCAGCAGCCTATCCCTGACGACAGGGGACTACGAGCAGTACTTC
d_gene: NA; v_gene: TRBV7-9; abundance: NA; j_gene: TRBJ1-2; CDR3aa: CASSLGTVSGYTF; CDR3nt: TGTGCCAGCAGCTTAGGGACAGTATCCGGCTACACCTTC
d_gene: TRBD1; v_gene: TRBV5-5; abundance: few; j_gene: TRBJ1-2; CDR3aa: CASSQTGRNYGYTF; CDR3nt: TGTGCCAGCAGCCAGACAGGGAGGAACTATGGCTACACCTTC
d_gene: TRBD1; v_gene: TRBV6-5; abundance: NA; j_gene: TRBJ2-1; CDR3aa: CASSRDRGGPNEQFF; CDR3nt: TGTGCCAGCAGTAGAGACAGGGGAGGTCCGAATGAGCAGTTCTTC